This passage covers 24 T cell receptor beta chains from one sample sequenced in a study of OX40 agonist ivuxolimab in advanced cancers. Libraries came from the immunoSEQ multiplex PCR assay. TCRdb's version of the immuneACCESS table is confined to in-frame rearrangements and falls short of the full clone set. An unresolved V gene accounts for under half of the shortfall where checked; the remainder is of unknown origin. The sample table contains 80,000 to 100,000 clones; only one count was recorded for roughly 89% of them. Jointly, the top ten make up roughly 0.5% of the sample. The material sequenced was CD4+ or CD8+ T cells sorted from blood, taken in a trial of the OX40 agonist ivuxolimab. Every receptor here comes from an adult with an advanced solid tumor such as melanoma, head and neck, liver or kidney cancer.

The chain is built from TRBV2 and TRBJ1-4; TRBD1 agrees at 8 bases. The CDR3 contains 17 residues. The germline CDR1 and CDR2 sequences are SNHLY and FYNNEI. Trimming removed 6 bases from V and 0 bases from J; junction bases left unmatched: 9. The CDR3 DNA reads as TGTGCCAGCAGAGGACAGGGTTTAGGTACAACTAATGAAAAACTGTTTTTT. Its protein is CASRGQGLGTTNEKLFF. The variable domain in full, with the rest retrieved from reference TRBV2 and TRBJ1-4, is EPEVTQTPSHQVTQMGQEVILRCVPISNHLYFYWYRQILGQKVEFLVSFYNNEISEKSEIFDDQFSVERPDGSNFTLKIRSTKLEDSAMYFCASRGQGLGTTNEKLFFGSGTQLSVL.

This chain uses TRBV6-1 with TRBJ1-6; 12 nucleotides align to TRBD1. CDR1 is MNHNS, CDR2 SASEGT, per germline. J lost 10 bases, V lost 7 bases, and 5 bases had no gene match. The CDR3 has 14 amino acids. CDR3 sequence: CASIGTGGGSPLHF. The DNA of the CDR3 is TGTGCCAGCATCGGGACAGGGGGCGGCTCACCCCTCCACTTT.

The CDR3 loop is CASSYWGGMGNSPLHF. The CDR3 region has the DNA TGTGCCAGCAGCTACTGGGGCGGGATGGGTAATTCACCCCTCCACTTT. This chain links TRBV27 with TRBJ1-6; D is possibly TRBD1 (5 bases). This CDR3 contains 16 residues. Per germline, CDR1 MNHEY and CDR2 SMNVEV (reference sequence). V was shortened by 6 bases and J by 6 bases, with 18 bases between the two germline ends.

V is TRBV21-1 and J is TRBJ2-1; whether TRBD2, the table's D call, matches the DNA was not checked. TRBV21-1 is noted as a pseudogene. The CDR3 covers 21 residues. In DNA form, the CDR3 reads TGTGCCAGCAGCAAGCGGGTAACTAGCGGGGGGCTGGGGGGCTCCTACAATGAGCAGTTCTTC. It codes for CASSKRVTSGGLGGSYNEQFF.

Note on this clone: Compared with germline, one end of the junction differs, possibly owing to a read error. The chain is built from TRBV6-1 and TRBJ1-2; TRBD1 agrees at 8 bases. CDR1 is MNHNS, CDR2 SASEGT, per germline. This CDR3 comprises 14 residues. The CDR3 DNA follows: TGTGTCAGCAGTTGGGGACAGGTTAACTATGGCTACACCTTC. It translates to CVSSWGQVNYGYTF.

This clone was seen once. CDR3 in DNA: TGTGCCAGCAGTTACGGTAACTACTACGAGCAGTACTTC. It translates to CASSYGNYYEQYF. The V call is TRBV6-5, the J call TRBJ2-7, with no clear D. This CDR3 has 13 residues. Trimming took 2 bases from V and 3 from J, leaving 8 bases between them. CDR1 MNHEY and CDR2 SVGAGI come from the germline V gene.

The V call is TRBV6-6, the J call TRBJ1-1; the D gene is possibly TRBD1 (6 bases). V lost 6 bases, J lost 4 bases, and 12 bases lay in between. This CDR3 contains 13 residues. CDR1 and CDR2 (germline): MNHNY, SVGAGI (reference sequence). The CDR3: CASRPTGPTEAFF. DNA for the CDR3: TGTGCCAGCAGACCAACAGGGCCCACTGAAGCTTTCTTT.

The chain couples TRBV5-8 to TRBJ1-5; D ambiguous. Germline CDR1 and CDR2: SGHTS and YDEGEE. This CDR3 contains 13 residues. The V gene lost 0 bases and the J gene lost 9 bases, with 10 bases spanning the gap. The CDR3 DNA follows: TGTGCCAGCAGCTTGGGGGGAAAGGGGCCCCAGCATTTT. As protein: CASSLGGKGPQHF. Drawing the rest from reference TRBV5-8 and TRBJ1-5, the complete variable domain is EAGVTQSPTHLIKTRGQQATLRCSPISGHTSVYWYQQALGLGLQFLLWYDEGEERNRGNFPPRFSGRQFPNYSSELNVNALELEDSALYLCASSLGGKGPQHFGDGTRLSIL.

Here the CDR3 reads CASSQGTNQPQHF. In DNA form, the CDR3 reads TGTGCCAGCAGCCAAGGCACGAATCAGCCCCAGCATTTT. This chain joins TRBV5-4 and TRBJ1-5; D not resolved. The V gene lost 4 bases and the J gene lost 4 bases, with 9 bases spanning the gap. The CDR3 is 13 amino acids. Germline V lookup: CDR1 SGHNT, CDR2 YYREEE (reference sequence).

There are a few counts of this clone. Here the CDR3 omits its conserved ending phenylalanine or tryptophan, so a read error is the likely source. The CDR3 sequence is CASSLAGGRLSPLHL. CDR3 coding DNA: TGCGCCAGCAGCTTGGCAGGGGGGCGCTTGTCACCCCTCCACCTT. The chain recombines TRBV5-1 with TRBJ1-6; 7 nucleotides match TRBD1. In germline, CDR1 is SGHRS, CDR2 YFSETQ. The CDR3 consists of 15 residues. The junction had 7 bases not matched to a gene; V was cut back by 0 bases and J by 10 bases.

The rearrangement uses TRBV27 and TRBJ2-3, with 11 bases fitting TRBD1. The CDR3 loop spans 15 amino acids. In germline, CDR1 is MNHEY, CDR2 SMNVEV (reference sequence). V was clipped by 5 bases and J by 6 bases; unmatched bases: 7. The CDR3 nucleotides are TGTGCCAGCAGTCCACGGACAGGGGGCGTTGATACGCAGTATTTT. Amino acids: CASSPRTGGVDTQYF.

This clone has more than one count but fewer than ten. This sequence joins TRBV9 and TRBJ1-4; D call uncertain. The CDR3 sequence is 15 residues long. V shed 0 bases and J shed 4 bases, with 10 bases lying between them. Looked up from germline, CDR1 is SGDLS and CDR2 is YYNGEE. The CDR3 nucleotides are TGTGCCAGCAGCGTAGGGGTGGGATTTAATGAAAAACTGTTTTTT. Translated: CASSVGVGFNEKLFF.

In regard to this clone: As the CDR3 is not closed by the conserved phenylalanine or tryptophan, this likely results from a read error. The gene calls are TRBV6-5 and TRBJ1-6, with TRBD1 matching over 7 bases. Germline CDR1 and CDR2: MNHEY and SVGAGI. J gave up 4 bases and V 6 bases, and 3 bases lay outside the gene matches. This CDR3 has 14 amino acids. The CDR3 region is CASRPTGYNSPLHL. CDR3 bases: TGTGCCAGCAGACCGACAGGGTATAATTCACCCCTCCACCTT.

The J gene is TRBJ1-5, the V gene TRBV6-1, with D tentatively TRBD1 (5 bases). With 6 bases removed from V and 3 bases from J, the gap between germline ends came to 9 bases. This CDR3 comprises 13 residues. Germline CDR1 reads MNHNS; CDR2 reads SASEGT. The CDR3 coding sequence is TGTGCCAGCAGACAGACAGTCAATCAGCCCCAGCATTTT. It translates to CASRQTVNQPQHF.

The rearrangement uses TRBV27 and TRBJ2-1; D not certain. Trimming removed 2 bases at V and 2 bases at J, with 13 bases between. CDR1 and CDR2 from the germline V gene are MNHEY and SMNVEV (reference sequence). This CDR3 has 16 amino acids. CDR3 region: CASSLRADSPYNEQFF. Written as DNA, the CDR3 is TGTGCCAGCAGTTTACGAGCCGATAGCCCCTACAATGAGCAGTTCTTC.

This sequence joins TRBV5-1 and TRBJ2-7, with 9 bases identical to TRBD1. Germline V gives CDR1 SGHRS, CDR2 YFSETQ. Unmatched junction bases numbered 7, after V lost 4 bases and J lost 5 bases. The CDR3 runs to 14 residues. The CDR3 DNA is TGCGCCAGCAGCGCGAAACAGGGGGCCCACGAGCAGTACTTC. Its translation is CASSAKQGAHEQYF.

In nucleotides, the CDR3 is TGTGCCAGCAGCAAACTCAGGGGTGGGGAGCTGTTTTTT. It translates to CASSKLRGGELFF. The chain carries TRBV7-9 and TRBJ2-2; D is possibly TRBD1 (6 bases). The CDR3 has 13 residues. Trimming left V 5 bases short and J 8 bases short, with 12 bases between. CDR1 and CDR2 from the germline V gene are SEHNR and FQNEAQ (reference sequence).

J is TRBJ1-2 and V is TRBV28, with D uncertain. The germline V gene has CDR1 MDHEN and CDR2 SYDVKM. Trimming cost V 3 bases and J 6 bases, with 5 bases left between them. The CDR3 runs 11 residues. CDR3 DNA sequence: TGTGCCAGCAGTTTCACGGATGGCTACACCTTC. This sequence encodes CASSFTDGYTF.

The rearrangement uses TRBV7-8 and TRBJ2-2; no clear D. The V gene lost 5 bases and the J gene lost 6 bases, with 16 bases spanning the gap. CDR3 length equals 15 residues. Germline lookup yields CDR1 SGHVS and CDR2 FQNEAQ. The CDR3 nucleotides are TGTGCCAGCAGCCCACCGGGCCCGACGGCCGGGGAGCTGTTTTTT. This sequence encodes CASSPPGPTAGELFF.

The gene calls are TRBV19 and TRBJ1-6, with D perhaps TRBD1 (5 bases). CDR1 and CDR2 (germline): LNHDA, SQIVND (reference sequence). This CDR3 region has 13 residues. V gave up 6 bases and J gave up 10 bases, with 13 bases separating them. CDR3 region: CASRSRRDSPLHF. The CDR3 coding sequence is TGTGCCAGTAGGTCCAGAAGGGACTCACCCCTCCACTTT.

The V and J genes are TRBV5-5 and TRBJ1-1, with a weak D call TRBD1 (6 bases). Germline V lookup: CDR1 SGHKS, CDR2 YYEKEE (reference sequence). The CDR3 has 13 residues. V was shortened by 0 bases and J by 8 bases, with 11 bases between the two germline ends. CDR3 residues: CASSLGIQGEAFF. The CDR3 region has the DNA TGTGCCAGCAGCTTGGGTATTCAGGGGGAAGCTTTCTTT. The variable domain in full, with the rest retrieved from reference TRBV5-5 and TRBJ1-1, is DAGVTQSPTHLIKTRGQQVTLRCSPISGHKSVSWYQQVLGQGPQFIFQYYEKEERGRGNFPDRFSARQFPNYSSELNVNALLLGDSALYLCASSLGIQGEAFFGQGTRLTVV.

The chain couples TRBV4-2 to TRBJ2-1; 8 bases agree with TRBD2. J gave up 7 bases and V 0 bases, and 8 bases lay outside the gene matches. The CDR3 is made up of 16 amino acids. Germline V lookup: CDR1 LGHNA, CDR2 YNFKEQ. The CDR3 here is CASSQDAGGGVNEQFF. In nucleotides, the CDR3 is TGTGCCAGCAGCCAAGATGCGGGGGGAGGGGTTAATGAGCAGTTCTTC.

V and J are TRBV5-5 and TRBJ1-1; possible D gene TRBD1, 5 bases. CDR1 is SGHKS and CDR2 is YYEKEE in the germline V gene (reference sequence). There are 15 residues in the CDR3. V lost 0 bases and J lost 1, with 10 bases in between. Here the CDR3 reads CASSLDTGTNTEAFF. CDR3 sequence (DNA): TGTGCCAGCAGCTTGGACACGGGGACGAACACTGAAGCTTTCTTT.

The V call is TRBV19, the J call TRBJ2-3; 10 bases line up with TRBD2. Looked up from germline, CDR1 is LNHDA and CDR2 is SQIVND (reference sequence). Germline trimming cut 7 bases from V and 5 bases from J; bases unmatched to any gene: 12. The CDR3 length is 16 residues. CDR3 residues: CASTPGAGGVIDTQYF. CDR3 nucleotide sequence: TGTGCCAGTACCCCCGGAGCGGGGGGGGTGATAGATACGCAGTATTTT.